A selection of T cell receptor beta chains follows, all from one sample in a study of cytomegalovirus exposure and HLA in healthy donors. Assay used: immunoSEQ multiplex PCR; TCRdb lists only in-frame clones, some missing. This sample has about 88,000 clones; more than 80% occur once, and the top ten carry 2% to 2.5%. The sample comprised PBMCs. The receptors shown here come from a man aged 18 to 35 in good health and CMV-seronegative. Each CDR3 is given with its conserved first and last residue. D genes are given only for firm matches. Clone size, where shown, is once, few, many, or a class for clones that have expanded.

clone_size | j_call | d_call | v_call | cdr3_nt | cdr3_aa
once | TRBJ2-7 | TRBD2 | TRBV28 | TGTGCCAGCAGCCCACCCAAAGGGACTAGCGGTAGGGGCTACGAGCAGTACTTC | CASSPPKGTSGRGYEQYF
. | TRBJ1-3 | . | TRBV9 | TGTGCCAGCAGCGTAGAGGACTATTCTGGAAACACCATATATTTT | CASSVEDYSGNTIYF
. | TRBJ2-1 | TRBD1 | TRBV14 | TGTGCCAGCAGCCAAGATATCAGGGGGTGGGAGCAGTTCTTC | CASSQDIRGWEQFF
once | TRBJ2-7 | TRBD2 | TRBV29-1 | TGCAGCGTTGGACTAGCGGGAGGTTACGAGCAGTACTTC | CSVGLAGGYEQYF
few | TRBJ2-7 | TRBD1 | TRBV7-8 | TGTGCCAGCAGCTTACCCGGCCGGGACAGGTTTACCTACGAGCAGTACTTC | CASSLPGRDRFTYEQYF
once | TRBJ2-1 | . | TRBV19 | TGTGCCAGTAGTGCCGGACAGCCCTACAATGAGCAGTTCTTC | CASSAGQPYNEQFF
. | TRBJ1-2 | . | TRBV20-1 | TGCAGTGCTAGGGAGTACTATGGCTACACCTTC | CSAREYYGYTF
. | TRBJ2-1 | TRBD2 | TRBV19 | TGTGCCAGTAGTCCGACTAGCGGGAGATTGTACAATGAGCAGTTCTTC | CASSPTSGRLYNEQFF
. | TRBJ1-6 | . | TRBV6-5 | TGTGCCAGCAGCGGGGGGCGAAGTTCACCCCTCCACTTT | CASSGGRSSPLHF
once | TRBJ2-7 | . | TRBV7-9 | TGTTCCAGCAGCTTAGGGGGAAGAGGGATCCCCCGTGATGAGCAGTACTTC | CSSSLGGRGIPRDEQYF
. | TRBJ2-7 | TRBD2 | TRBV6-5 | TGTGCCAGCAGCAATCTAGCGGGAGGGTCGGTCGAGCAGTACTTC | CASSNLAGGSVEQYF
. | TRBJ2-3 | TRBD2 | TRBV7-6 | TGTGCCAGCAGCTTACTAGCGGGAGGGAGGGGATCTATGGATACGCAGTATTTT | CASSLLAGGRGSMDTQYF
. | TRBJ1-5 | . | TRBV6-1 | TGTGCCAGCAGTGAACGGCACAGTTCCAATCAGCCCCAGCATTTT | CASSERHSSNQPQHF
. | TRBJ2-3 | . | TRBV7-9 | TGTTCCAGCAGCTCCCCCATAGATACGCAGTATTTT | CSSSSPIDTQYF
. | TRBJ2-7 | TRBD1 | TRBV27 | TGTGCCAGCAGTCCGAGGACAGGGGCCATCGAGCAGTACTTC | CASSPRTGAIEQYF
. | TRBJ2-2 | . | TRBV6-5 | TGTGCCAGCAGTTACAGGTGGCAGGTCGGCACCGGGGAGCTGTTTTTT | CASSYRWQVGTGELFF
. | TRBJ1-2 | . | TRBV5-5 | TGTGCCAGCAGCTTGATTCCACAGAGCCGTCCCGGCTACACCTTC | CASSLIPQSRPGYTF
. | TRBJ1-3 | . | TRBV9 | TGTGCCAGCAGCGTAGAAGGAGGGACTGGAAACACCATATATTTT | CASSVEGGTGNTIYF
. | TRBJ2-1 | TRBD1 | TRBV15 | TGTGCCACCAGCCATAACCGGGACAGGGACAATGAGCAGTTCTTC | CATSHNRDRDNEQFF
. | TRBJ2-1 | TRBD1 | TRBV28 | TGTGCCAGCAGTTTAAGGACAGGGATCTACAATGAGCAGTTCTTC | CASSLRTGIYNEQFF
. | TRBJ2-1 | TRBD2 | TRBV7-6 | TGTGCCAGCAGCCACGCCGGGACTAGCAGACGCGATGAGCAGTTCTTC | CASSHAGTSRRDEQFF
. | TRBJ2-1 | TRBD2 | TRBV4-2 | TGTGCCAGCAGACCAACTAGCGGGAGGGAGAATGAGCAGTTCTTC | CASRPTSGRENEQFF
. | TRBJ2-2 | . | TRBV15 | TGTGCCACCAGCAGAGATCGTGCAGGCTCCGGGGAGCTGTTTTTT | CATSRDRAGSGELFF
. | TRBJ2-4 | . | TRBV7-3 | TGTGCCAGCAGCGAGGGACATCTCATAGCCAAAAACATTCAGTACTTC | CASSEGHLIAKNIQYF
. | TRBJ1-1 | . | TRBV7-2 | TGTGCCAGCAGCCCCTTGACTTGGGAGATCACTGAAGCTTTCTTT | CASSPLTWEITEAFF
. | TRBJ1-1 | . | TRBV7-2 | TGTGCCAGCAGCTTAGCGCGGATAAACACTGAAGCTTTCTTT | CASSLARINTEAFF
. | TRBJ1-2 | . | TRBV7-9 | TGTGCCAGCAGCTTAGCGGGGTCAAGAGGGTGTGGCTACACCTTC | CASSLAGSRGCGYTF
. | TRBJ2-3 | . | TRBV4-1 | TGCGCCAGCAGCCCCGGACAGTCCAGCACAGATACGCAGTATTTT | CASSPGQSSTDTQYF
. | TRBJ2-1 | TRBD2 | TRBV5-1 | TGCGCCAGCAGCTTGGCGACTAGCGGATACAATGAGCAGTTCTTC | CASSLATSGYNEQFF
once | TRBJ2-1 | . | TRBV7-3 | TGTGCCAGCAGCTTAACCGCAGGGAATGAGCAGTTCTTC | CASSLTAGNEQFF
. | TRBJ2-5 | TRBD2 | TRBV6-1 | TGTGCCAGCAGAATAGCGGGAGTGGTGAAGACCCAGTACTTC | CASRIAGVVKTQYF
. | TRBJ1-2 | . | TRBV19 | TGTGCCAGTAGCGACCAGGGGCGCAGGGATGGCTACACCTTC | CASSDQGRRDGYTF
. | TRBJ2-4 | TRBD2 | TRBV30 | TGTGCCTGGAGTGACTCGCCCGGGGGGGGCTCGGTGGACAAAAACATTCAGTACTTC | CAWSDSPGGGSVDKNIQYF
. | TRBJ1-1 | TRBD1 | TRBV5-1 | TGCGCCAGCAGCTTGGGAGGGGGCGTCGGCCTTAACACTGAAGCTTTCTTT | CASSLGGGVGLNTEAFF
. | TRBJ1-2 | . | TRBV27 | TGTGCCAGCAGATCCTTCGTTGGCTACACCTTC | CASRSFVGYTF
. | TRBJ2-1 | . | TRBV5-1 | TGCGCCAGCAGCGAAGGAGGCAACAATGAGCAGTTCTTC | CASSEGGNNEQFF
. | TRBJ2-7 | . | TRBV4-2 | TGTGCCAGCAGCCAAGAGCGAGCGGTGGACTACGAGCAGTACTTC | CASSQERAVDYEQYF
. | TRBJ2-7 | . | TRBV7-9 | TGTGCCAGCAGCTTAGCAGGGGGCTACGAGCAGTACTTC | CASSLAGGYEQYF
once | TRBJ2-4 | . | TRBV28 | TGTGCCAGCAGTTTATCTAGCGCTCGCCCCAAAAACATTCAGTACTTC | CASSLSSARPKNIQYF
once | TRBJ2-2 | TRBD2 | TRBV19 | TGTGCCAGTAGCCGGTATCGTAGTAGCGGGAGGCGGAACACCGGGGAGCTGTTTTTT | CASSRYRSSGRRNTGELFF
. | TRBJ2-2 | . | TRBV21-1 | TGTGCCAGCAGCGTTCCGGGACTAGCGCGAACCGGGGAGCTGTTTTTT | CASSVPGLARTGELFF
. | TRBJ2-7 | TRBD2 | TRBV6-1 | TGTGCCAGCAGTGAGAGCGGGAGTTACGAGCAGTACTTC | CASSESGSYEQYF